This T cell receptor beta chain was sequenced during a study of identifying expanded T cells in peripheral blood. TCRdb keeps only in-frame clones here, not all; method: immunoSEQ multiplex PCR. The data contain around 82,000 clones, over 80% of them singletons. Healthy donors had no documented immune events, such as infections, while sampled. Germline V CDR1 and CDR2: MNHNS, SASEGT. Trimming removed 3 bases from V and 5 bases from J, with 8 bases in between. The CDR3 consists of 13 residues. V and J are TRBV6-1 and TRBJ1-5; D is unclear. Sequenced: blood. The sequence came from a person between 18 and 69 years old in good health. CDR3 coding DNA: TGTGCCAGCAGTGATAGGTGGGATCAGCCCCAGCATTTT. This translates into CASSDRWDQPQHF.